This T cell receptor beta chain was sequenced for a study of shared clonotypes between healthy human individuals. General study findings and limits: Naive subsets generally had larger estimated richness than memory subsets. Measured sharing among donors was expected to vary with sequencing depth. The rarefaction results pointed to incomplete sorted-subset sequencing despite large depth.

Regarding this clone: Its specificity is not known.

Sorted-subset replicate PCRs used roughly 220 ng DNA, about 30,000 T cell genomes. Data came from immunoSEQ multiplex PCR; TCRdb stores just in-frame clones and leaves some out. This sample has 2 million to 2.5 million clones, with about 94% found just once. Trimming took 7 bases from V and 5 from J, leaving 17 bases between them. The CDR3 totals 14 residues. Germline V gene data show CDR1 as SGHAT and CDR2 as FQNNGV. The rearrangement joins TRBV11-2 to TRBJ1-1; no definite D call. The TCR sequence derives from a man aged 18 to 29 in good health. The sample taken for sequencing was naive CD4+ T cells sorted from blood. As for subset: CD45RA+ positively selected. The CDR3: CASTTPGKGTEAFF. Here the CDR3 DNA reads TGTGCCAGCACCACCCCGGGGAAGGGAACTGAAGCTTTCTTT.